The clone carrying this T cell receptor beta chain was observed a few times. Its cognate antigen is unknown. The data were obtained in a study of T cells after yellow fever vaccination. Overall study: Fractions containing few cells were prepared with SMART-Seq v4 Ultra Low Input.

This CDR3 is 14 amino acids long. Germline CDR1 SGHRS, CDR2 YFSETQ. V dropped 0 bases and J dropped 7 bases, with 10 bases sitting between them. TCRdb processed the 5' RACE reads anew with MiXCR; each CDR3 protein has one entry. The sample carries more than 95,000 distinct CDR3 sequences, roughly 15% recorded once. Notes on the study in general: Reappearance after the booster was seen for most primary-vaccination clones, at more than 95% CD4 and less than 90% CD8.

This sample comprised CD8+ T cells sorted from PBMCs, obtained 5 days after the yellow fever booster vaccination. The sequence was collected from a man younger than 35 who received the YFV17D yellow fever vaccine. J is TRBJ1-4 and V is TRBV5-1, with D hard to call. This chain's CDR3 is CASSLGAGGEKLFF. CDR3 in DNA: TGCGCCAGCAGCTTGGGGGCAGGCGGTGAAAAACTGTTTTTT.